This T cell receptor (beta chain) was found in a study of T-cell reconstitution after alpha-beta-depleted transplantation in children. This CDR3 is built from 16 residues. Germline values: CDR1 SGHRS, CDR2 YFSETQ. Trimming pared 3 bases from V and 5 bases from J, leaving 18 bases between. Researchers prepared the TCRbeta library using unique molecular identifiers, the study reports. Via MiXCR, TCRdb re-called the PCR reads, giving one row per CDR3 protein. This sample yields about 400,000 distinct CDR3 sequences, of which roughly 20% are seen a single time; around 3.9% belongs to the top ten. The origin of this receptor is a human donor who donated a stem cell graft to a child with acute myeloid leukemia. The V call is TRBV5-1, the J call TRBJ1-3, with D perhaps matching TRBD1 (5 bases). The specimen was PBMCs from the stem cell graft donor, collected from the stem cell graft. The CDR3 DNA reads TGCGCCAGCAGCTCAGATCCGGGACTCAGACGAAACACCATATATTTT. Translating it yields CASSSDPGLRRNTIYF.